What follows are 32 T cell receptor beta chains derived from one specimen sequenced in a study of blood T cell repertoires in COVID-19. The method was immunoSEQ multiplex PCR; TCRdb's version includes in-frame clones alone and lacks a portion of them. The data hold about 90,000 clones, with 80% to 95% observed a single time. Material: peripheral blood. The receptor source for this set is a woman aged 55-75 years with active COVID-19.

This chain links TRBV5-1 with TRBJ1-4; D may be TRBD1 (5 bases). The CDR3 is made up of 19 amino acids. Between the trimmed V and J ends, which lost 3 bases and 1 base, there was a span of 22 bases. The germline V gene has CDR1 SGHRS and CDR2 YFSETQ. This chain's CDR3 is CASSSGGTSRRGTNEKLFF. In DNA, the CDR3 is TGCGCCAGCAGCTCGGGAGGGACGTCCAGGAGGGGAACTAATGAAAAACTGTTTTTT.

This clone was seen a single time. The chain employs TRBV6-6 and TRBJ1-4; D not certain. CDR1 is MNHNY and CDR2 is SVGAGI in the germline V gene (reference sequence). This CDR3 spans 13 amino acids. V gave up 2 bases and J gave up 8 bases, with 9 bases separating them. CDR3 sequence (DNA): TGTGCCAGCAGTTACAGTGCGGGGGAAAAACTGTTTTTT. The encoded protein is CASSYSAGEKLFF.

This chain uses TRBV29-1 with TRBJ1-2, with unresolved D. The germline V gene encodes CDR1 SQVTM and CDR2 ANQGSEA. This CDR3 has 13 amino acids. V dropped 7 bases and J dropped 7 bases, with 19 bases sitting between them. CDR3 coding DNA: TGCAGCGCACTACCGGGTTACTCACGTGGCTACACCTTC. Translating gives CSALPGYSRGYTF.

This clone was counted a single time. The rearrangement links TRBV4-3 to TRBJ2-7; D may be TRBD2 (6 bases). V was clipped by 4 bases and J by 6 bases, with 13 bases between them. CDR1 is LGHNA and CDR2 is YSLEER in the germline V gene. The length of the CDR3 is 13 residues. In nucleotides, the CDR3 is TGCGCCAGCAGCCGGGACTCCCGGGGCGAGCAGTACTTC. Protein product: CASSRDSRGEQYF.

The chain couples TRBV5-4 to TRBJ2-1; 12 nucleotides line up with TRBD2. CDR1 and CDR2 from the germline V gene are SGHNT and YYREEE (reference sequence). This CDR3 contains 15 residues. The ends lost 3 bases at V and 2 bases at J; junction bases unmatched: 0. The CDR3 bases are TGTGCCAGCAGCTGGACTAGCGGGACCTACAATGAGCAGTTCTTC. Encoded protein: CASSWTSGTYNEQFF.

This chain joins TRBV9 and TRBJ2-1; D not certain. Deletions cut 0 bases from V and 6 bases from J, with 10 bases between. Germline assignment: CDR1 SGDLS and CDR2 YYNGEE. The CDR3 runs 14 residues. This CDR3 is CASSVESKLNEQFF. The CDR3 nucleotides read TGTGCCAGCAGCGTAGAATCTAAGCTCAATGAGCAGTTCTTC.

The genes are TRBV27 and TRBJ2-2; TRBD1 matches at 7 bases. Germline-derived CDR1 and CDR2 are MNHEY and SMNVEV (reference sequence). The CDR3 has 15 residues. Trimming cost V 3 bases and J 6 bases; bases outside gene matches: 7. CDR3 sequence reads: CASSFTGVLSGELFF. In DNA form, the CDR3 reads TGTGCCAGCAGTTTTACAGGGGTCTTATCCGGGGAGCTGTTTTTT.

The chain carries TRBV7-3 and TRBJ2-3; D might be TRBD2 (5 bases). CDR3 length: 16 residues. CDR1 and CDR2 from the germline V gene are SGHTA and FQGTGA. V was pared by 1 base and J by 4 bases, with 15 bases between. The CDR3 protein is CASSLNGIGYADTQYF. The CDR3 DNA reads as TGTGCCAGCAGCTTAAACGGGATAGGGTACGCAGATACGCAGTATTTT.

The table lists this clone with a count of one. The genes are TRBV7-2 and TRBJ1-4; TRBD1 aligns across 8 bases. From germline, CDR1 is SGHTA and CDR2 FQGNSA. V shed 2 bases, J shed 8 bases, and the junction held 7 bases outside the gene matches. This CDR3 region has 15 residues. The CDR3, as DNA: TGTGCCAGCAGCTTAAACAGGGGGAGGGAGGAAAAACTGTTTTTT. It is translated as CASSLNRGREEKLFF.

CDR3 DNA: TGTGCCAGCACCCTAAACAGGGGTGGTGAGACCCAGTACTTC. It encodes CASTLNRGGETQYF. The genes are TRBV7-2 and TRBJ2-5; 7 bases align to TRBD1. This CDR3 is 14 amino acids long. The germline CDR1 and CDR2 sequences are SGHTA and FQGNSA. The V gene end was trimmed by 7 bases and the J gene end by 5 bases; junction bases not matched to a gene: 10.

The CDR3 protein is CASSPAGTSGYNEQFF. The CDR3 nucleotides are TGTGCCAGCAGCCCAGCCGGGACTAGCGGGTACAATGAGCAGTTCTTC. This chain connects TRBV5-5 to TRBJ2-1; the match to TRBD2 covers 12 bases. J lost 4 bases, V lost 4 bases, and 6 bases had no gene match. The length of the CDR3 is 16 residues. Germline CDR1 SGHKS, CDR2 YYEKEE (reference sequence).

The rearrangement joins TRBV2 to TRBJ2-2; 12 bases are shared with TRBD2. The CDR3 is made up of 17 amino acids. Germline assignment: CDR1 SNHLY and CDR2 FYNNEI. The trim removed 4 bases at V and 5 bases at J, leaving 8 bases unmatched. CDR3 protein: CASSGRLAGVRTGELFF. CDR3 sequence (DNA): TGTGCCAGCAGTGGTAGACTAGCGGGGGTCCGGACCGGGGAGCTGTTTTTT.

The chain recombines TRBV28 with TRBJ1-6; TRBD1 might be the D (6 bases). Looked up from germline, CDR1 is MDHEN and CDR2 is SYDVKM. The CDR3 covers 16 residues. Trimming removed 10 bases from V and 0 bases from J, with 16 bases in between. The CDR3 DNA reads TGTGCCACCATAGGGGGGGGCGGCTCCTATAATTCACCCCTCCACTTT. Translation: CATIGGGGSYNSPLHF.

The V gene is TRBV7-2, the J gene TRBJ2-2; 9 bases map to TRBD1. Germline CDR1 SGHTA, CDR2 FQGNSA. The CDR3 is 17 residues long. V trimming: 8 bases; J trimming: 6 bases; junction bases outside the gene matches: 16. CDR3 sequence reads: CASAGDTGTGKAGELFF. The DNA of the CDR3 is TGTGCCAGCGCGGGGGATACCGGGACAGGGAAGGCCGGGGAGCTGTTTTTT.

The chain carries TRBV19 and TRBJ1-2; D is ambiguous. The V and J ends lost 10 bases and 3 bases respectively, with 6 bases between them. Germline V gene data show CDR1 as LNHDA and CDR2 as SQIVND (reference sequence). The CDR3 spans 10 residues. The CDR3 region has the DNA TGTGCCACGAGCTACTATGGCTACACCTTC. Residues: CATSYYGYTF.

CDR3 sequence: CAIKGGQGTYEQYF. The CDR3 region has the DNA TGTGCCATCAAGGGGGGACAGGGTACCTACGAGCAGTACTTC. This rearrangement joins TRBV10-3 to TRBJ2-7; 9 nucleotides line up with TRBD1. This CDR3 is built from 14 residues. Germline CDR1 ENHRY, CDR2 SYGVKD. V lost 7 bases and J lost 2; bases outside the gene matches: 6.

The chain has TRBV3-1 (or the pseudogene TRBV3-2) and TRBJ2-3, with 8 bases aligning to TRBD2. The V gene end was trimmed by 0 bases and the J gene end by 6 bases; junction bases not matched to a gene: 14. Germline V gene sequence: CDR1 LGHDT, CDR2 YNNKEL (reference sequence). The CDR3 is made up of 18 amino acids. This chain's CDR3 is CASSQDQGSGRVADTQYF. The CDR3 coding sequence is TGTGCCAGCAGCCAAGATCAGGGAAGCGGGAGAGTTGCGGATACGCAGTATTTT.

This chain links TRBV15 with TRBJ1-2; TRBD1 is a possible D gene (6 bases). The CDR3 totals 14 residues. V shed 1 base and J shed 3 bases, with 9 bases lying between them. CDR1 and CDR2 (germline): LNHNV, YYDKDF (reference sequence). The CDR3, as DNA: TGTGCCACCAGCAGAGCCGGACAGCACTATGGCTACACCTTC. Amino acid sequence: CATSRAGQHYGYTF. Complete variable domain (other parts from reference TRBV15 and TRBJ1-2): DAMVIQNPRYQVTQFGKPVTLSCSQTLNHNVMYWYQQKSSQAPKLLFHYYDKDFNNEADTPDNFQSRRPNTSFCFLDIRSPGLGDTAMYLCATSRAGQHYGYTFGSGTRLTVV.

The chain combines TRBV13 with TRBJ2-2, with 11 bases aligning to TRBD2. The germline CDR1 and CDR2 sequences are PRHDT and FYEKMQ (reference sequence). The CDR3 totals 16 residues. Trimming at V came to 5 bases and at J to 3 bases, leaving 5 bases not matched to a gene. CDR3 region: CASSRKLAGDTGELFF. CDR3 DNA sequence: TGTGCCAGCAGCCGTAAACTAGCGGGAGACACCGGGGAGCTGTTTTTT.

The chain has TRBV3-1 (or the pseudogene TRBV3-2) and TRBJ2-1; D is perhaps TRBD2 (5 bases). There are 12 residues in the CDR3. The germline V and J ends were trimmed by 4 bases and 10 bases, with 11 bases remaining between them. Per germline, CDR1 LGHDT and CDR2 YNNKEL (reference sequence). CDR3 in amino acids: CASSLGAGEQFF. The CDR3 DNA sequence: TGTGCCAGCAGCCTGGGAGCCGGAGAGCAGTTCTTC.

The CDR3 coding sequence is TGTGCCAGTAGTATGGGAGGTTGGGATACGCAGTATTTT. Its protein is CASSMGGWDTQYF. The chain joins TRBV19 to TRBJ2-3; D might be TRBD2 (6 bases). The germline V and J ends were trimmed by 3 bases and 6 bases, with 10 bases remaining between them. Germline CDR1 is LNHDA and CDR2 is SQIVND (reference sequence). The CDR3 contains 13 residues. Looking up the rest from reference TRBV19 and TRBJ2-3 gives the full variable domain: DGGITQSPKYLFRKEGQNVTLSCEQNLNHDAMYWYRQDPGQGLRLIYYSQIVNDFQKGDIAEGYSVSREKKESFPLTVTSAQKNPTAFYLCASSMGGWDTQYFGPGTRLTVL.

This clone has only one observation. This rearrangement joins TRBV15 to TRBJ2-2, with a possible D match to TRBD2 (6 bases). Deletions cut 0 bases from V and 1 base from J, with 9 bases between. This CDR3 is built from 16 residues. Per germline, CDR1 LNHNV and CDR2 YYDKDF (reference sequence). CDR3 loop: CATSRDTSRNTGELFF. Written as DNA, the CDR3 is TGTGCCACCAGCAGAGATACTAGCAGGAACACCGGGGAGCTGTTTTTT.

This chain joins TRBV28 and TRBJ2-3; 14 bases fit TRBD2. There are 19 residues in the CDR3. CDR1 MDHEN and CDR2 SYDVKM come from the germline V gene. V lost 3 bases and J lost 0; bases outside the gene matches: 8. Written as DNA, the CDR3 is TGTGCCAGCAGTTTGACCGGACTAGCGGGGGGAGCTAGCACAGATACGCAGTATTTT. It encodes CASSLTGLAGGASTDTQYF.

Details on this clone: At one end, the junction sequence differs from germline, possibly due to a read error. The chain couples TRBV5-4 to TRBJ2-2, with D possibly being TRBD2 (5 bases). Per the germline V gene, CDR1 is SGHNT and CDR2 is YYREEE (reference sequence). The length of the CDR3 is 16 residues. The CDR3 sequence: CASRLAEAGYIGELFF. In DNA form, the CDR3 reads TGTGCCAGCAGGTTGGCGGAGGCTGGGTATATCGGGGAGCTGTTTTTT.

Comments on this clone: The same CDR3 is also encoded by other DNA sequences in this sample. J is TRBJ2-7 and V is TRBV24-1, with no clear D. Trimming took 3 bases from V and 0 from J, leaving 5 bases between them. Germline assignment: CDR1 KGHDR and CDR2 SFDVKD. CDR3 size: 13 residues. The CDR3 sequence is CATSDGPSYEQYF. In nucleotides, the CDR3 is TGTGCCACCAGTGATGGGCCCTCCTACGAGCAGTACTTC.

The chain uses TRBV5-1 and TRBJ2-1; TRBD1 might be the D (6 bases). Germline V gives CDR1 SGHRS, CDR2 YFSETQ. This CDR3 region has 12 residues. Trimming stripped 3 bases from V and 8 bases from J, with 9 bases between. In nucleotides, the CDR3 is TGCGCCAGCAGCTCGCAGGGGTATGAGCAGTTCTTC. Protein product: CASSSQGYEQFF.

The chain combines TRBV4-3 with TRBJ1-2; D may be TRBD1 (6 bases). This CDR3 is built from 15 residues. Trimming stripped 4 bases from V and 2 bases from J, with 14 bases between. Germline values: CDR1 LGHNA, CDR2 YSLEER. The CDR3 bases are TGCGCCAGCAGCCCGGGGGGCGCGAGAAACTATGGCTACACCTTC. Protein: CASSPGGARNYGYTF.

The chain uses TRBV18 and TRBJ2-1; possible D gene TRBD2, 6 bases. The CDR3 covers 18 residues. Germline values: CDR1 KGHSH, CDR2 LQKENI. V lost 2 bases to trimming and J lost 0 bases, with 17 bases between them. CDR3 DNA sequence: TGTGCCAGCTCACCAGGACTTGGTGGGACTGCCTCCTACAATGAGCAGTTCTTC. Translated: CASSPGLGGTASYNEQFF.

V and J are TRBV28 and TRBJ1-6, with 10 nucleotides matching TRBD1. This CDR3 comprises 17 residues. The germline V gene has CDR1 MDHEN and CDR2 SYDVKM. Germline trimming cut 5 bases from V and 2 bases from J; bases unmatched to any gene: 6. The DNA of the CDR3 is TGTGCCAGCAGTCCAGGCGGACAGGGGGCCTATAATTCACCCCTCCACTTT. Translated, it gives CASSPGGQGAYNSPLHF.

The genes are TRBV6-4 and TRBJ1-1; D call uncertain. Trimming shortened V by 8 bases and J by 0 bases, and 10 bases separated the two germline ends. The CDR3 extends over 13 amino acids. Germline CDR1 is MRHNA and CDR2 is SNTAGT. The CDR3 here is CASSVKLNTEAFF. Here the CDR3 DNA reads TGTGCCAGCTCGGTTAAACTGAACACTGAAGCTTTCTTT.

This chain connects TRBV24-1 to TRBJ2-5, with D perhaps matching TRBD2 (5 bases). Trimming left V 4 bases short and J 2 bases short, with 13 bases between. This CDR3 comprises 15 residues. CDR1 and CDR2 (germline): KGHDR, SFDVKD. CDR3 coding DNA: TGTGCCACCAGTGACCCCGCCAGCGGACAAGAGACCCAGTACTTC. This encodes CATSDPASGQETQYF.

Regarding this clone: At one end, the junction sequence differs from germline, possibly due to a read error. The sample holds other DNA sequences that translate to the same CDR3. The chain couples TRBV6-5 to TRBJ2-3; 7 bases fit TRBD2. CDR1 is MNHEY, CDR2 SVGAGI, per germline. The CDR3 has 15 residues. The CDR3 reads CASSYQRGRTDTQYF. CDR3 coding DNA: TGCGCCAGCAGTTACCAGCGGGGACGCACAGATACGCAGTATTTT.